The text below deals with one T cell receptor (beta chain). Antigen: not known. This table comes from immunoSEQ multiplex PCR, and its TCRdb copy is limited to in-frame clones, with some not included. Among just under 30,000 clones listed, around 80% were seen once. Germline V gene sequence: CDR1 SGDLS, CDR2 YYNGEE. V was clipped by 0 bases and J by 13 bases, with 11 bases between them. The CDR3 totals 12 residues. These data originate in a study of graft-versus-host responses after intestinal transplantation. Study-wide findings and caveats: Individuals carrying graft-donor T cell macrochimerism showed high graft-versus-host to host-versus-graft clonal ratios in allografts.

Tissue processing of the graft released intraepithelial and lamina propria lymphocytes from it. Sequenced material: ileum tissue, taken 98 days after intestinal transplantation. The origin of this receptor is a human patient who received an intestinal transplant, so some T cells may come from the graft donor. The chain has TRBV9 and TRBJ1-5; D unclear. CDR3 nucleotides: TGTGCCAGCAGCGTAGCGGGTGGCGAGCAGCATTTT. It is translated as CASSVAGGEQHF.